Following are 23 T cell receptor beta chains from one sample sequenced in a study of blood T cell repertoires in COVID-19 (dated by TCRdb to 2019 to 2021). The method was the immunoSEQ multiplex PCR assay. Held by TCRdb, this immuneACCESS table contains in-frame sequences only and omits some clones. Under half of the omission traces to an unresolved V gene where checked; the cause of the rest is unknown. This sample lists around 200,000 clones; roughly 84% were detected once. Together, the top ten hold about 20% of the sample. The sequencing input was peripheral blood. The receptors were sampled from a person aged 70 to 85 with COVID-19, enrolled during active disease.

This sequence joins TRBV4-3 and TRBJ2-1; D is perhaps TRBD1 (5 bases). This CDR3 is built from 15 residues. Germline V gene lookup returns CDR1 LGHNA and CDR2 YSLEER. Trimming left V 4 bases short and J 7 bases short, with 17 bases between. The CDR3 spells CASSLQAFMKNEQFF. Here the CDR3 DNA reads TGCGCCAGCAGCCTACAGGCTTTTATGAAGAATGAGCAGTTCTTC.

The chain joins TRBV6-5 to TRBJ1-5; 7 nucleotides agree with TRBD1. Looked up from germline, CDR1 is MNHEY and CDR2 is SVGAGI. The CDR3 is 15 amino acids. The V segment lost 6 bases and the J segment 4 bases; nucleotides outside the gene matches: 9. CDR3 nucleotides: TGTGCCAGCAGGAGGGGACAGACCTTGAATCAGCCCCAGCATTTT. Its translation: CASRRGQTLNQPQHF.

The CDR3 loop is CASQSPSGGAGELFF. The CDR3 bases are TGTGCCAGCCAGTCGCCGTCGGGTGGCGCCGGGGAGCTGTTTTTT. The V and J genes are TRBV27 and TRBJ2-2; D remains ambiguous. The CDR3 totals 15 residues. Germline V gene lookup returns CDR1 MNHEY and CDR2 SMNVEV (reference sequence). V lost 8 bases and J lost 6, with 19 bases in between.

This clone was counted at least ten times. The J gene is TRBJ1-6, the V gene TRBV5-1, with D maybe TRBD1 (6 bases). The CDR3 has 15 amino acids. Germline-derived CDR1 and CDR2 are SGHRS and YFSETQ. V was cut by 0 bases and J by 10 bases, with 14 bases left in between. Written as DNA, the CDR3 is TGCGCCAGCAGCTTGGAAGGGGGTCTTAGATCACCCCTCCACTTT. Translating gives CASSLEGGLRSPLHF.

The chain couples TRBV4-1 to TRBJ2-1; 15 positions match TRBD2. Germline V gene data show CDR1 as MGHRA and CDR2 as YSYEKL. CDR3 length: 15 residues. With V trimmed by 1 base and J by 15 bases, 7 bases remained unmatched. This CDR3 is CASSQAGTSGRSGFF. The CDR3, as DNA: TGCGCCAGCAGCCAAGCCGGGACTAGCGGGAGGTCGGGGTTCTTC.

This clone appeared once. The chain links TRBV19 to TRBJ1-2, with 8 bases aligning to TRBD1. Germline V gene sequence: CDR1 LNHDA, CDR2 SQIVND (reference sequence). The CDR3 length is 16 residues. The ends lost 4 bases at V and 4 bases at J; junction bases unmatched: 11. The CDR3 here is CASSTQGWGQAYGYTF. DNA of the CDR3: TGTGCCAGTAGTACCCAGGGCTGGGGACAGGCCTATGGCTACACCTTC.

The chain recombines TRBV14 with TRBJ2-7, with D tentatively TRBD1 (5 bases). The CDR3 sequence is 13 residues long. Germline CDR1 and CDR2: SGHDN and FVKESK. V was pared by 0 bases and J by 6 bases, with 9 bases between. DNA of the CDR3: TGTGCCAGCAGCCAAGATGAAAGGGGCGAGCAGTACTTC. Translation gives CASSQDERGEQYF.

V and J are TRBV3-1 (or the pseudogene TRBV3-2) and TRBJ1-4, with D tentatively TRBD1 (5 bases). This CDR3 region has 17 residues. Germline values: CDR1 LGHDT, CDR2 YNNKEL (reference sequence). The V end was cut by 1 base, the J end by 0 bases, with 12 bases between. The CDR3 bases are TGTGCCAGCAGCCAAGCCCTCACGGACACAACTAATGAAAAACTGTTTTTT. It is translated as CASSQALTDTTNEKLFF.

The chain uses TRBV19 and TRBJ1-1, with TRBD1 matching over 11 bases. The CDR3 consists of 15 residues. Germline CDR1 is LNHDA and CDR2 is SQIVND (reference sequence). V shed 3 bases, J shed 3 bases, and the junction held 3 bases outside the gene matches. The CDR3 DNA follows: TGTGCCAGTAGTATTTGGGGACAGGGGGACACTGAAGCTTTCTTT. Its protein product is CASSIWGQGDTEAFF.

This chain uses TRBV11-1 with TRBJ1-2, with D unclear. CDR3 length: 13 residues. Germline CDR1 is SGHAT and CDR2 is FQDESV (reference sequence). V was clipped by 2 bases and J by 8 bases, with 12 bases between them. CDR3 sequence reads: CASSLRGLEGYTF. CDR3 sequence (DNA): TGTGCCAGCAGCTTACGAGGGTTGGAGGGCTACACCTTC.

The chain recombines TRBV11-3 with TRBJ2-1; 9 bases fit TRBD1. CDR3 length equals 16 residues. J was trimmed by 5 bases and V by 3 bases; bases with no gene match: 8. Germline assignment: CDR1 SGHNT and CDR2 YENEEA. CDR3 DNA sequence: TGTGCCAGCAGCTTTGGTGGGGACAGGGTCAACAATGAGCAGTTCTTC. Translated, it gives CASSFGGDRVNNEQFF. The full variable domain, with the rest looked up from reference TRBV11-3 and TRBJ2-1, is EAGVVQSPRYKIIEKKQPVAFWCNPISGHNTLYWYLQNLGQGPELLIRYENEEAVDDSQLPKDRFSAERLKGVDSTLKIQPAELGDSAVYLCASSFGGDRVNNEQFFGPGTRLTVL.

The chain is built from TRBV9 and TRBJ1-5; the D gene is possibly TRBD1 (6 bases). The germline CDR1 and CDR2 sequences are SGDLS and YYNGEE. This CDR3 region has 14 residues. Trimming cost V 2 bases and J 7 bases, with 13 bases left between them. CDR3 in DNA: TGTGCCAGCAGCGTTACAGGGAACGGCCAGCCCCAGCATTTT. It specifies CASSVTGNGQPQHF.

CDR3 sequence: CSPRQLAGDEQFF. CDR3 sequence (DNA): TGCAGCCCCCGCCAACTAGCGGGAGATGAGCAGTTCTTC. V gene TRBV29-1 combines with J gene TRBJ2-1; TRBD2 aligns across 11 bases. Trimming removed 8 bases from V and 8 bases from J; junction bases left unmatched: 8. CDR1 is SQVTM and CDR2 is ANQGSEA in the germline V gene. There are 13 residues in the CDR3.

This clone appeared a single time. V and J are TRBV27 and TRBJ2-5; TRBD2 matches 12 bases. The junction had 7 bases not matched to a gene; V was cut back by 2 bases and J by 9 bases. Germline CDR1 and CDR2: MNHEY and SMNVEV (reference sequence). This CDR3 contains 15 residues. CDR3 sequence (DNA): TGTGCCAGCAGTTTAGTGACTAGCGGGAGCGTGGCCCAGTACTTC. It codes for CASSLVTSGSVAQYF.

The rearrangement uses TRBV10-3 and TRBJ2-1; D unresolved. The CDR3 extends over 13 amino acids. Looked up from germline, CDR1 is ENHRY and CDR2 is SYGVKD. Deletions cut 0 bases from V and 7 bases from J, with 7 bases between. CDR3 DNA sequence: TGTGCCATCAGTGAGTCGAATAGTAATGAGCAGTTCTTC. This translates into CAISESNSNEQFF.

The J gene is TRBJ2-3, the V gene TRBV2, with TRBD1 identical over 8 bases. Germline-derived CDR1 and CDR2 are SNHLY and FYNNEI. This CDR3 has 15 residues. J gave up 12 bases and V 7 bases, and 18 bases lay outside the gene matches. The CDR3: CASIDRTGRLTLQYF. The DNA of the CDR3 is TGTGCCAGCATAGACCGGACAGGGCGTCTTACTCTTCAGTATTTT.

The rearrangement joins TRBV5-1 to TRBJ1-4; 8 nucleotides agree with TRBD1. The J segment lost 7 bases and the V segment lost 3 bases, leaving 8 bases of the junction unmatched. The CDR3 covers 15 residues. Germline assignment: CDR1 SGHRS and CDR2 YFSETQ. The CDR3 is CASSSKTGAGEKLFF. The CDR3 nucleotides are TGCGCCAGCAGCTCCAAGACAGGGGCTGGTGAAAAACTGTTTTTT.

V usage is TRBV28 and J usage is TRBJ1-1; D perhaps matches TRBD1 (6 bases). Germline values: CDR1 MDHEN, CDR2 SYDVKM. Trimming took 9 bases from V and 3 from J, leaving 17 bases between them. The CDR3 runs 14 residues. CDR3 sequence: CAREQRGLDTEAFF. CDR3 bases: TGTGCCAGGGAACAGAGGGGGTTAGACACTGAAGCTTTCTTT.

This clone was seen just once. The chain joins TRBV18 to TRBJ2-7; possible D gene TRBD1, 6 bases. Germline V gives CDR1 KGHSH, CDR2 LQKENI. V was trimmed by 5 bases and J by 3 bases, leaving 14 bases between them. The CDR3 runs to 14 residues. CDR3 nucleotides: TGTGCCAGCTCATCGACAGGTGTGAACTACGAGCAGTACTTC. This sequence encodes CASSSTGVNYEQYF.

DNA for the CDR3: TGTGCCAGCAGCAGTGGGGTAGCGGGGGAAAGAAACGATGAGCAGTTCTTC. This sequence encodes CASSSGVAGERNDEQFF. The chain links TRBV11-3 to TRBJ2-1, with 9 bases aligning to TRBD2. Germline CDR1 reads SGHNT; CDR2 reads YENEEA. V trimming: 5 bases; J trimming: 8 bases; junction bases outside the gene matches: 16. The CDR3 consists of 17 residues.

The genes are TRBV2 and TRBJ2-1, with 8 bases fitting TRBD2. The CDR3 is made up of 12 amino acids. J lost 8 bases, V lost 7 bases, and 4 bases had no gene match. CDR1 is SNHLY, CDR2 FYNNEI, per germline. Here the CDR3 DNA reads TGTGCCAGCAACCGAGCGGGGGATGAGCAGTTCTTC. Translating gives CASNRAGDEQFF.

The rearrangement uses TRBV5-4 and TRBJ2-5, with 9 bases identical to TRBD1. The V gene end was trimmed by 4 bases and the J gene end by 3 bases; junction bases not matched to a gene: 7. Germline assignment: CDR1 SGHNT and CDR2 YYREEE (reference sequence). This CDR3 is 15 amino acids long. The CDR3 DNA follows: TGTGCCAGCAGCCGGGGACAGGGAGGTGAAGAGACCCAGTACTTC. Its protein product is CASSRGQGGEETQYF.

The chain carries TRBV6-5 and TRBJ2-7; 8 bases map to TRBD1. The junction had 7 bases not matched to a gene; V was cut back by 5 bases and J by 4 bases. Germline assignment: CDR1 MNHEY and CDR2 SVGAGI. The CDR3 consists of 14 residues. The CDR3 nucleotides read TGTGCCAGCAGTCAGGCCAGGGGGCCTTACGAGCAGTACTTC. Translated: CASSQARGPYEQYF.